In this sample, the clone carrying this TCR beta chain turned up once. Antigen specificity is unknown. This entry belongs to a study of OX40 agonist ivuxolimab in advanced cancers. Background on the study: Patient treatment consisted of intravenous ivuxolimab administration every 2 weeks at 0.01 to 10 mg/kg. Whole-study results and caveats: What antigens the expanded peripheral T cells recognized was never established.

In germline, CDR1 is SGHTA, CDR2 FQGNSA. The CDR3 is made up of 14 amino acids. The V and J ends lost 4 bases and 3 bases, in that order; junction bases with no gene match: 6. The table came from immunoSEQ multiplex PCR; TCRdb's copy has only in-frame clones and leaves some out. The sample has under 60,000 clones, just under 90% seen once. This sample comprised CD4+ or CD8+ T cells sorted from blood, obtained in a trial of the OX40 agonist ivuxolimab. V gene TRBV7-2 combines with J gene TRBJ2-7; 7 positions match TRBD2. This clonotype was sampled from an adult with an advanced solid tumor such as melanoma, head and neck, liver or kidney cancer. The CDR3 loop is CASSSYGGNYEQYF. Written as DNA, the CDR3 is TGTGCCAGCAGCTCGTACGGGGGGAACTACGAGCAGTACTTC.